This T cell receptor beta chain was captured by sequencing in a study of T cell repertoires in cytomegalovirus infection. General study results and limits: Clonotype analysis showed dominance of the ex vivo response by HLA-C-restricted CMV-specific TCR beta clonotypes.

TCRdb itself ran the reads through MiXCR, one entry per CDR3 protein. The sample holds roughly 990,000 distinct CDR3 sequences, 30% to 40% seen once. Germline assignment: CDR1 MDHEN and CDR2 SYDVKM. The CDR3 consists of 16 residues. V lost 6 bases to trimming and J lost 2 bases; unmatched junction nucleotides: 8. Concerning this clonotype: What it binds is not known.

Sequenced here: cultured CD8+ T cells from PBMCs, sampled from culture after CMV antigen stimulation. The origin of this receptor is a human donor in good health (CMV status not recorded). Some clones in this sample may be carry-over from other donors' samples. V gene TRBV28 combines with J gene TRBJ2-3; 10 bases line up with TRBD2. The CDR3: CASSSGGGVHTDTQYF. CDR3 coding DNA: TGTGCCAGCAGCAGCGGGGGGGGGGTTCACACAGATACGCAGTATTTT. The full variable domain, completed using reference TRBV28 and TRBJ2-3, is DVKVTQSSRYLVKRTGEKVFLECVQDMDHENMFWYRQDPGLGLRLIYFSYDVKMKEKGDIPEGYSVSREKKERFSLILESASTNQTSMYLCASSSGGGVHTDTQYFGPGTRLTVL.